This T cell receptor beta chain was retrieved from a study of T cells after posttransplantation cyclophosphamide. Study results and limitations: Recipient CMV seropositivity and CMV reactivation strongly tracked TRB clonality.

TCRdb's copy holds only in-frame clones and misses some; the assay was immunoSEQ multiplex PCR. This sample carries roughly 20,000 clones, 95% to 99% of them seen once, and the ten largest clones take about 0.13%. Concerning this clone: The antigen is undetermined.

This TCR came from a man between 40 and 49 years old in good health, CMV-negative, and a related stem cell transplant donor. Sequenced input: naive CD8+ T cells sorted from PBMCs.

The DNA for the CDR3 is TGTGCCAGCAGTGTCCCTAGCGGGAGGGCCCAAGATACGCAGTATTTT. Protein product: CASSVPSGRAQDTQYF. The chain employs TRBV28 and TRBJ2-3; the match to TRBD2 covers 12 bases. The J segment lost 5 bases and the V segment lost 5 bases, leaving 8 bases of the junction unmatched. Germline values: CDR1 MDHEN, CDR2 SYDVKM. The CDR3 is 16 residues long.